The clone carrying this TCR beta chain was counted a few times. What it binds is unknown. For every subset, genomic DNA was evenly distributed across several immunoSEQ plates. Profiled with immunoSEQ multiplex PCR; TCRdb holds only in-frame clones, not every one. The sample has roughly 330,000 clones, 74% seen once. The data were obtained in a study of shared clonotypes between healthy human individuals. Findings of the study overall: Sampling was confined to blood; repertoires within tissues likely differ. Rarefaction curves obtained for sorted subsets showed sequencing incomplete despite large depth.

This CDR3 comprises 16 residues. The V end lost 2 bases, the J end lost 0 bases, and 10 bases lay between the germline ends. The germline gives CDR1 LGHNA, CDR2 YNFKEQ. The chain uses TRBV4-2 and TRBJ1-4; D is ambiguous. Sequencing input: memory CD4+ T cells sorted from blood. Subset: CD45RA-negative fraction. The receptor was derived from a man aged 30 to 39 in good health. The CDR3 sequence: CASSQTASATNEKLFF. The CDR3 DNA follows: TGTGCCAGCAGCCAAACAGCCAGCGCAACTAATGAAAAACTGTTTTTT.